This T cell receptor beta chain was obtained from a study of T cells after yellow fever vaccination. This clonotype was found a few times. The antigen is undetermined. Making TCR cDNA involved 5'RACE template switching, which added UMIs and a universal primer site. TCRdb recomputed calls from the 5' RACE reads with MiXCR, one row per CDR3 protein. This repertoire shows 450,000 to 600,000 distinct CDR3 sequences, around 16% found once; its top ten account for 15% to 20%. Points from the study as a whole: Contamination by abundant bulk-population clonotypes could be present in FACS-sorted repertoires. After the booster, approximately 95% of CD4 and just over 85% of CD8 primary-response clones were re-detected. Although most clonotypes did not, a small share appeared in both CD4 and CD8 compartments.

V lost 2 bases and J 7 bases, leaving 6 bases between the germline ends. This CDR3 spans 11 amino acids. The germline CDR1 and CDR2 sequences are SGHAT and FQNNGV. This clonotype was obtained from a man aged 18 to 29 who received the YFV17D yellow fever vaccine. V gene TRBV11-2 combines with J gene TRBJ2-7; the D is unclear. The source material was PBMCs, sampled about 5 days after the first yellow fever vaccination. The CDR3 bases are TGTGCCAGCAGCTTAATGGCTGAGCAGTACTTC. Protein sequence: CASSLMAEQYF. Filled out from reference TRBV11-2 and TRBJ2-7, the complete variable domain reads EAGVAQSPRYKIIEKRQSVAFWCNPISGHATLYWYQQILGQGPKLLIQFQNNGVVDDSQLPKDRFSAERLKGVDSTLKIQPAKLEDSAVYLCASSLMAEQYFGPGTRLTVT.